The 18 T cell receptor beta chains in this list originate from one sample, sequenced in a study of T cells in Graves' hyperthyroidism and ophthalmopathy. RNA transcripts yielded amplified TCR beta CDR3 regions. First-round RT-PCR with HTBI primers amplified the TCR CDR3 region. TCRdb processed the multiplex PCR reads anew with MiXCR; each CDR3 protein has one entry. The sample carries approximately 380,000 distinct CDR3 sequences, about 20% recorded once. The sequencing sample was made of blood. These receptors all stem from a woman aged 18 to 35 with Graves' hyperthyroidism.

Ten or more counts support this clonotype. The chain employs TRBV11-2 and TRBJ1-1; D uncertain. From germline, CDR1 is SGHAT and CDR2 FQNNGV. The CDR3 extends over 13 amino acids. V was cut by 3 bases and J by 3 bases, with 8 bases left in between. CDR3 bases: TGTGCCAGCAGCTTGCAACAGCACACTGAAGCTTTCTTT. Translated, it gives CASSLQQHTEAFF.

This clonotype was counted ten times or more. CDR3: CASSSLGGGAFF. In DNA form, the CDR3 reads TGTGCCAGCAGTAGTTTAGGTGGGGGGGCTTTCTTT. The rearrangement links TRBV2 to TRBJ1-1; maybe TRBD1 (5 bases). V dropped 5 bases and J dropped 11 bases, with 15 bases sitting between them. Germline-derived CDR1 and CDR2 are SNHLY and FYNNEI. The CDR3 sequence is 12 residues long.

Many counts were recorded for this clonotype. The V and J genes are TRBV5-1 and TRBJ2-4; D perhaps matches TRBD2 (6 bases). Trimming shortened V by 4 bases and J by 10 bases, and 18 bases separated the two germline ends. CDR1 and CDR2 (germline): SGHRS, YFSETQ. The CDR3 totals 14 residues. The chain's CDR3 is CASSPARRGGIQYF. The CDR3 coding sequence is TGCGCCAGCAGCCCCGCCAGGAGGGGAGGAATTCAGTACTTC.

This clonotype has ten or more counts. The chain is built from TRBV2 and TRBJ1-1, with 12 bases fitting TRBD1. The V and J ends lost 0 bases and 4 bases, in that order; junction bases with no gene match: 3. The CDR3 is made up of 16 amino acids. Germline CDR1 reads SNHLY; CDR2 reads FYNNEI. CDR3 region: CASSEAGTGGVTEAFF. In DNA, the CDR3 is TGTGCCAGCAGTGAAGCGGGGACAGGGGGCGTCACTGAAGCTTTCTTT.

This clonotype was detected many times. The CDR3 DNA follows: TGTGCCAGCAGCTGGACAGGGTTCTACTCCTACGAGCAGTACTTC. Encoded protein: CASSWTGFYSYEQYF. The chain couples TRBV7-2 to TRBJ2-7; 8 bases are shared with TRBD1. This CDR3 spans 15 amino acids. The V gene's germline CDR1 is SGHTA and CDR2 FQGNSA. The trim removed 4 bases at V and 0 bases at J, leaving 5 bases unmatched.

Details on this clonotype: One junction end disagrees with the germline gene, perhaps due to a read error. The CDR3 DNA reads as TGTGCCAGCAGTTACAACGGACTAGCGGAGGAGACCAAGTACTTC. As protein: CASSYNGLAEETKYF. The chain joins TRBV6-5 to TRBJ2-5; 10 nucleotides align to TRBD2. This CDR3 comprises 15 residues. CDR1 and CDR2 (germline): MNHEY, SVGAGI.

Many counts were recorded for this clonotype. J is TRBJ2-2 and V is TRBV24-1; 7 bases line up with TRBD2. Germline V lookup: CDR1 KGHDR, CDR2 SFDVKD. CDR3 length: 16 amino acids. The V segment lost 3 bases and the J segment 5 bases; nucleotides outside the gene matches: 8. CDR3 bases: TGTGCCACCAGTGATGCTTCTAGCGGAGAAACCGGGGAGCTGTTTTTT. Amino acid sequence: CATSDASSGETGELFF.

Many counts were recorded for this clonotype. J is TRBJ1-3 and V is TRBV12-3 or TRBV12-4, with 8 bases fitting TRBD1. The CDR3 sequence is 15 residues long. With V trimmed by 6 bases and J by 2 bases, 6 bases remained unmatched. In DNA form, the CDR3 reads TGTGCCAGCAGACCAGGGGGCGGCCCTGGAAACACCATATATTTT. Amino acids: CASRPGGGPGNTIYF.

The V and J genes are TRBV18 and TRBJ2-5; 8 positions match TRBD2. After removal of 3 bases from V and 5 bases from J, the junction contained 8 bases not matched to a gene. The CDR3 is made up of 15 amino acids. CDR1 KGHSH and CDR2 LQKENI come from the germline V gene. The CDR3 DNA reads as TGTGCCAGCTCACCTACTAGCGGTTACCGGGAGACCCAGTACTTC. This encodes CASSPTSGYRETQYF.

This clonotype occurred many times. J is TRBJ1-5 and V is TRBV9, with 9 bases aligning to TRBD1. This CDR3 is 19 amino acids long. V lost 0 bases and J lost 0; bases outside the gene matches: 10. The germline gives CDR1 SGDLS, CDR2 YYNGEE. CDR3 DNA: TGTGCCAGCAGCGTAGTTGAAGACAGGGGGTATTCTAGCAATCAGCCCCAGCATTTT. It encodes CASSVVEDRGYSSNQPQHF.

The V and J genes are TRBV6-2 or TRBV6-3 and TRBJ1-2, with TRBD1 matching over 7 bases. V was pared by 2 bases and J by 2 bases, with 5 bases of the junction left unmatched. The CDR3 totals 15 residues. CDR1 is MNHEY, CDR2 SVGEGT, per germline. CDR3 coding DNA: TGTGCCAGCAGTTACCGGGACAGAACCAACTATGGCTACACCTTC. Translated, it gives CASSYRDRTNYGYTF.

The sample holds many counts of this clonotype. The chain carries TRBV27 and TRBJ1-1; the D gene is possibly TRBD1 (5 bases). Trimming shortened V by 3 bases and J by 9 bases, and 11 bases separated the two germline ends. The germline CDR1 and CDR2 sequences are MNHEY and SMNVEV (reference sequence). There are 12 residues in the CDR3. CDR3 DNA: TGTGCCAGCAGTTTCCCAGGGCGTAAAGCTTTCTTT. This gives the protein CASSFPGRKAFF.

This chain uses TRBV5-8 with TRBJ1-5; D is undetermined. Trimming cost V 3 bases and J 5 bases, with 12 bases left between them. There are 14 residues in the CDR3. Germline loops: CDR1 SGHTS, CDR2 YDEGEE. The DNA for the CDR3 is TGTGCCAGCAGCTCGGACCATCGGGATCAGCCCCAGCATTTT. It yields the protein CASSSDHRDQPQHF.

The chain employs TRBV6-1 and TRBJ1-2; maybe TRBD1 (5 bases). The CDR3 loop spans 13 amino acids. Germline CDR1 and CDR2: MNHNS and SASEGT. Trimming removed 5 bases at V and 7 bases at J, with 14 bases between. In DNA form, the CDR3 reads TGTGCCAGCAGTCTCCTCAGGGATTCTGGCTACACCTTC. Translated, it gives CASSLLRDSGYTF.

The J gene is TRBJ1-1, the V gene TRBV5-1; 10 positions match TRBD1. Germline V gives CDR1 SGHRS, CDR2 YFSETQ. The trim removed 3 bases at V and 4 bases at J, leaving 9 bases unmatched. The CDR3 spans 16 residues. The DNA for the CDR3 is TGCGCCAGCAGCTACGGGACAGGGGCGCCGTCCACTGAAGCTTTCTTT. Amino acids: CASSYGTGAPSTEAFF.

This clonotype came up a few times. The chain joins TRBV20-1 to TRBJ1-1, with D possibly matching TRBD1 (6 bases). CDR1 DFQATT and CDR2 SNEGSKA come from the germline V gene (reference sequence). There are 12 residues in the CDR3. The ends were cut back, 5 bases at V and 5 bases at J, with 12 bases in the middle. The CDR3 DNA reads as TGCAGTGCTCGTCAGGGGAGGACTGAAGCTTTCTTT. This translates into CSARQGRTEAFF.

The chain combines TRBV10-3 with TRBJ1-3, with D perhaps TRBD1 (5 bases). The CDR3 extends over 13 amino acids. The germline V gene encodes CDR1 ENHRY and CDR2 SYGVKD. The ends were cut back, 7 bases at V and 4 bases at J, with 11 bases in the middle. This CDR3 is CAITEGSGNTIYF. The CDR3 nucleotides read TGTGCCATCACCGAGGGGTCAGGAAACACCATATATTTT.

This clonotype appeared many times. J is TRBJ2-5 and V is TRBV20-1, with D uncertain. This CDR3 is built from 11 residues. Germline V lookup: CDR1 DFQATT, CDR2 SNEGSKA (reference sequence). The CDR3 spells CSALVQETQYF. CDR3 bases: TGCAGCGCTCTGGTCCAAGAGACCCAGTACTTC.